This T cell receptor (beta chain) originates from a study (dated by TCRdb to 2015 to 2017). With respect to the entire study: Whether tumor-infiltrating Tregs in breast cancer are recruited from blood Tregs or converted in situ from other CD4+ T cell subsets was tested.

This clonotype was seen repeatedly, ten times or more. Its specific antigen is unknown. Nothing much larger sits one base from this clone, and base qualities are not available. CDR1 and CDR2, per the germline V gene, are SNHLY and FYNNEI. The CDR3 runs 16 amino acids, cysteine and phenylalanine included. The read is trimmed to its CDR3 DNA, 48 bases read in frame from base 1. Trimming removed 9 bases from V and 3 bases from J; the gene matches leave 14 bases unexplained. Full-length TCR variable regions were amplified by 5' RACE PCR with constant-region reverse primers, and semi-nested PCR with Nested Universal Primer A was subsequently performed. Using the ReliaPrep RNA Cell Miniprep System, total RNA was extracted, and the SMARTer RACE 5'/3' Kit was then used to reverse transcribe the RNA into 5'RACE-ready cDNA. Multiplex adaptors were used to barcode the full-length TCR alpha and beta libraries, which were then sequenced on an Illumina MiSeq. In the source study's methods: For each of nine subset-tissue groups, sequencing data from the five patients were combined, and the groups were compared by unsupervised clustering of TCR gene usage. The Morisita-Horn index was used to calculate repertoire similarity, with shared sequences weighted according to their contribution to each repertoire. TCRdb reprocessed the public reads (quality trimming at Q25 with fastp, clone calling with MiXCR) and kept in-frame beta chains. CDR3 protein duplicates are merged, each entry listing the most common genes and DNA. The V and J calls follow TCRdb's processing rather than the paper's. The sample contains around 34,000 distinct CDR3 sequences, over 20% of them found a single time. The top ten hold over 2% of the sample.

Broader findings and caveats from the paper: The greatest overlap of tumor-infiltrating Treg TCR alpha and beta sequences was observed with tumor naive CD4+ T cells, followed by blood naive CD4+ T cells. The validation in the larger cohort was limited to a single TCR beta V-J rearrangement instead of whole repertoires. Tumor memory CD4+ T cell TCR gene usage was found to cluster with blood and lymph node memory CD4+ cells and with lymph node naive CD4+ cells.

Cells that were CD4+CD25+CD127-/low were the ones isolated as Tregs. Tregs, naive and memory CD4+ T cells from tumor, blood and ipsilateral draining lymph nodes of about 5 breast cancer patients underwent full-length TCR alpha and beta sequencing. Tumor tissue and lymph nodes from ipsilateral axillary dissection were perfused with PBS, minced and digested with collagenase I and hyaluronidase. A purity exceeding 90% was confirmed by FACS for the sorted cell populations. The chain uses TRBV2 and TRBJ1-5; 7 of the junction bases match TRBD1. Sequenced sample: tumor-infiltrating Tregs sorted from the breast tumor. This clonotype was obtained from a female donor with breast cancer. The nucleotide sequence is given as TGTGCCAGTAGGGACAGAGACCCCTCCTTCAATCAGCCCCAGCATTTT. Its product reads: CASRDRDPSFNQPQHF.